Listed below are T cell receptor beta chains from one sample, sequenced in a study of T cells in Graves' hyperthyroidism and ophthalmopathy. A single record per CDR3 protein comes from TCRdb applying MiXCR to the multiplex PCR reads. This sample yields about 360,000 distinct CDR3 sequences, of which roughly 14% are seen a single time; roughly 20% belongs to the top ten. The specimen sequenced was blood. Every receptor here comes from a young man with Graves' hyperthyroidism that later progressed to Graves' ophthalmopathy. The CDR3 runs from the conserved cysteine through the conserved F or W. A D gene is named only where the DNA matches it firmly. The listing skips clone size in some rows; elsewhere it reads once, few, many or a size class.

V	D	J	size	length	CDR3	DNA
TRBV2	-	TRBJ1-5	many	15	CASSSTGGRNQPQHF	TGTGCCAGCAGCTCCACGGGGGGCCGGAATCAGCCCCAGCATTTT
TRBV24-1	-	TRBJ1-1	few	12	CATSDRGTEAFF	TGTGCCACCAGTGACCGAGGGACTGAAGCTTTCTTT
TRBV5-6	TRBD1	TRBJ1-2	-	14	CASSQMDRVHGYTF	TGTGCCAGCAGCCAAATGGACAGGGTTCATGGCTACACCTTC
TRBV18	-	TRBJ2-7	few	14	CASSPEANPYEQYF	TGTGCCAGCTCACCAGAGGCGAACCCCTACGAGCAGTACTTC
TRBV11-2	-	TRBJ1-1	many	14	CASSLETVNTEAFF	TGTGCCAGCAGCTTAGAGACGGTGAACACTGAAGCTTTCTTT
TRBV2	-	TRBJ2-2	many	15	CASRGGLGGTGELFF	TGTGCCAGCAGAGGGGGATTGGGGGGCACCGGGGAGCTGTTTTTT
TRBV20-1	-	TRBJ2-7	many	14	CSANSGSSSYEQYF	TGCAGTGCCAACTCAGGGAGTAGCTCCTACGAGCAGTACTTC
TRBV5-1	-	TRBJ2-1	few	16	CASRPGGGATYNEQFF	TGCGCCAGCCGGCCTGGGGGGGGGGCGACCTACAATGAGCAGTTCTTC
TRBV5-1	-	TRBJ1-1	many	16	CASSLAITGDGTEAFF	TGCGCCAGCAGCTTGGCCATAACAGGAGACGGCACTGAAGCTTTCTTT
TRBV5-1	-	TRBJ2-3	few	15	CASSLAAGGGDTQYF	TGCGCCAGCAGCTTGGCAGCTGGGGGCGGAGATACGCAGTATTTT
TRBV12-3/TRBV12-4	-	TRBJ2-5	few	13	CASTHTSQRTQYF	TGTGCCAGCACCCACACTAGCCAGAGGACCCAGTACTTC
TRBV7-9	-	TRBJ2-1	few	11	CASSLSSRKFF	TGTGCCAGCAGCTTATCGTCGAGGAAGTTCTTC
TRBV9	TRBD1	TRBJ1-6	few	15	CASSVGQGGSSPLHF	TGTGCCAGCAGCGTTGGACAGGGAGGGAGTTCACCCCTCCACTTT
TRBV29-1	-	TRBJ1-1	-	12	CSALTENTEAFF	TGCAGCGCTTTGACCGAGAACACTGAAGCTTTCTTT
TRBV5-4	-	TRBJ1-1	many	13	CASNRGGGTEAFF	TGTGCCAGCAACAGAGGAGGGGGCACTGAAGCTTTCTTT
TRBV20-1	-	TRBJ2-1	-	13	CSAVRQLVDEQFF	TGCAGTGCTGTAAGACAGCTCGTCGATGAGCAGTTCTTC
TRBV30	-	TRBJ1-3	-	16	CAWSAPGLHPGNTIYF	TGTGCCTGGAGTGCCCCGGGACTTCATCCAGGAAACACCATATATTTT
TRBV6-5	-	TRBJ1-5	-	15	CASSYPGAIGQPQHF	TGTGCCAGCAGTTACCCAGGGGCCATAGGTCAGCCCCAGCATTTT
TRBV20-1	-	TRBJ2-4	-	15	CSASPGQPYVDIQYF	TGCAGTGCTAGCCCCGGACAGCCGTACGTAGACATTCAGTACTTC
TRBV20-1	TRBD2	TRBJ2-1	many	13	CSAPPGGDNEQFF	TGCAGTGCTCCACCTGGGGGGGACAATGAGCAGTTCTTC
TRBV2	-	TRBJ1-4	-	15	CASKVSPTLDEKLSF	TGTGCCAGCAAGGTCTCACCGACGCTTGATGAAAAACTGTCTTTT